The sample holds a few counts of the clone carrying this T cell receptor (beta chain). Its matching antigen is unknown. The source of the sample is a study of T-cell memory formation after mild COVID-19. The study, taken as a whole, reports: Later expanders leaned CD4+, whereas day 15 to 85 contracting clones were balanced CD4/CD8. Contracting CD8+ clones were enriched in EMRA, CD4+ mainly in CM and EM. Some SARS-CoV-2-responding clones were already detected in memory before infection.

J gave up 0 bases and V 5 bases, and 11 bases lay outside the gene matches. The CDR3 runs 17 residues. The germline gives CDR1 GTSNPN, CDR2 SVGIG (reference sequence). TCRdb reprocessed the 5' RACE reads with MiXCR, giving one entry per CDR3 protein. The sample shows roughly 200,000 distinct CDR3 sequences, 16% of them seen only once. The rearrangement joins TRBV30 to TRBJ2-2; 8 positions agree with TRBD2. Input material: PBMCs or a T cell subset sorted from them (not recorded which). This receptor was taken from an adult woman who had mild COVID-19 (a few samples of this study predate the infection). Cell type and time point are not known. CDR3 sequence: CAWQKGSGAANTGELFF. In DNA form, the CDR3 reads TGTGCCTGGCAAAAAGGTAGCGGGGCTGCGAACACCGGGGAGCTGTTTTTT.